This T cell receptor beta chain was observed in a study of T cells in Graves' hyperthyroidism and ophthalmopathy. Study conclusions and caveats: Ophthalmopathy, as predicted by the model, came a median roughly 6.3 months after the prediction.

This clonotype was counted ten times or more. The antigen remains unidentified. V was shortened by 3 bases and J by 4 bases, with 9 bases between the two germline ends. The germline gives CDR1 MDHEN, CDR2 SYDVKM. The CDR3 is made up of 13 amino acids. Amplification targeted TCR beta CDR3 regions from RNA transcripts. HTBI primers were employed in a first-round RT-PCR of the TCR CDR3. MiXCR was run by TCRdb on the multiplex PCR reads, yielding one entry per CDR3 protein. The sample lists some 350,000 distinct CDR3 sequences; about 13% were seen once. The sequencing sample was made of blood. The TCR sequence derives from a woman aged 35 to 49 with Graves' ophthalmopathy. The chain joins TRBV28 to TRBJ1-2; possible D gene TRBD1, 6 bases. The CDR3 DNA follows: TGTGCCAGCAGTTTCCGGGGGCTCTATGGCTACACCTTC. This encodes CASSFRGLYGYTF.